What follows describes a single TCR beta chain. This entry belongs to a study of blood T cell repertoires in COVID-19. Overall study: Researchers got acute and convalescent COVID-19 samples from the United States, Italy and Spain. The analysed material was cDNA or gDNA that came from T cells, B-cell-depleted T cells, or PBMCs.

Unmatched junction bases numbered 6, after V lost 2 bases and J lost 6 bases. CDR3 length: 14 amino acids. Germline CDR1 reads ENHRY; CDR2 reads SYGVKD. Assay used: immunoSEQ multiplex PCR; TCRdb lists only in-frame clones, some missing. This table holds 650,000 to 800,000 clones, 80% to 90% found once. This TCR was recovered from a woman under 30 with acute or convalescent COVID-19. V and J are TRBV10-3 and TRBJ2-7; TRBD1 matches 8 bases. Material for sequencing was peripheral blood. In DNA, the CDR3 is TGTGCCATCAGTGAGGGACAGGGCGGCGCCGAGCAGTACTTC. Its protein is CAISEGQGGAEQYF.